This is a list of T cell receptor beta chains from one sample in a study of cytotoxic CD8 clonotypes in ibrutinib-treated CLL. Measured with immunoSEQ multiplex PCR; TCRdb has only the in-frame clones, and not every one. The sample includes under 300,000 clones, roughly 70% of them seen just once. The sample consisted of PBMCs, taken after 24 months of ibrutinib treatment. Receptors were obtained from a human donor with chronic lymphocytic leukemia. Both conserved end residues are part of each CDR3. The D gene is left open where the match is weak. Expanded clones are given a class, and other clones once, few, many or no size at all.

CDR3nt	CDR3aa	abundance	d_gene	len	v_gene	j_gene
TGTGCCAGCAGCTTAATGGAAGGCACTGAAGCTTTCTTT	CASSLMEGTEAFF	.	.	13	TRBV7-8	TRBJ1-1
TGCAGCGTTGTAGTGGGGAGCTTCTCCTACAATGAGCAGTTCTTC	CSVVVGSFSYNEQFF	.	.	15	TRBV29-1	TRBJ2-1
TGTGCCAGCAGTGTTTTAAGCGGGAGGGCCTACAATGAGCAGTTCTTC	CASSVLSGRAYNEQFF	few	TRBD2	16	TRBV6-4	TRBJ2-1
TGTGCCAGCAGCTTGCGCGCGGGGTGGGTCCTCGACGAGCAGTACTTC	CASSLRAGWVLDEQYF	.	.	16	TRBV11-2	TRBJ2-7
TGCGCCAGCAGCTTGGCTGAGTCCCAAGAGACCCAGTACTTC	CASSLAESQETQYF	.	.	14	TRBV5-1	TRBJ2-5
TGTGCCTGGACCGGGGCCGTCACCGGGGAGCTGTTTTTT	CAWTGAVTGELFF	.	.	13	TRBV30	TRBJ2-2
TGTGCCAGTAGTATCCAACAGGGGTACGCGAACACTGAAGCTTTCTTT	CASSIQQGYANTEAFF	.	TRBD1	16	TRBV19	TRBJ1-1
TGCGCCCAGGAGGGCAATGAGCAGTTCTTC	CAQEGNEQFF	.	.	10	TRBV5-1	TRBJ2-1
TGTGCCAGCCGCCAGGGACAGGGAAGGGGCGGGGAGCTGTTTTTT	CASRQGQGRGGELFF	.	TRBD1	15	TRBV6-1	TRBJ2-2
TGTGCCAGCTGGGAGGAAGGGGGCAACTACGAGCAGTACTTC	CASWEEGGNYEQYF	.	.	14	TRBV7-2	TRBJ2-7
TGTGCCAGCAGTGTTGGTCCCACCGGGGAGCTGTTTTTT	CASSVGPTGELFF	.	.	13	TRBV2	TRBJ2-2
TGTGCCTGGAGTGTACATTCAGGGGAGGCTGCTGGAAACACCATATATTTT	CAWSVHSGEAAGNTIYF	.	.	17	TRBV30	TRBJ1-3
TGCGCCAGCAGGCGGGGGGAGGGCCATTTCTTC	CASRRGEGHFF	.	TRBD2	11	TRBV10-2	TRBJ2-1
TGTGCCAGCAGTGACACGGGGAACAACTATGGCTACACCTTC	CASSDTGNNYGYTF	few	.	14	TRBV6-1	TRBJ1-2
TGTGCCATCAGTGACCCCCGGCAGGGCGCAAAGGATACGCAGTATTTT	CAISDPRQGAKDTQYF	.	.	16	TRBV10-3	TRBJ2-3
TGTGCCAGCAGCTCAAGACTAGCGGGAGGTCAGAATGAGCAGTTCTTC	CASSSRLAGGQNEQFF	.	TRBD2	16	TRBV11-3	TRBJ2-1
TGTGCCAGCAGTGAAACTCGCAGGGGACCGTACTTC	CASSETRRGPYF	.	.	12	TRBV2	TRBJ2-7
TGCAGTGCTACGCCAGGGGTTGAAGCTTTCTTT	CSATPGVEAFF	.	.	11	TRBV20-1	TRBJ1-1
TGCGCCAGCACCCTGAGTATTGGGGGTTCCGGGGAGCTGTTTTTT	CASTLSIGGSGELFF	.	.	15	TRBV5-1	TRBJ2-2
TGTGCCAGCAGACCAGGCTCGGTGAACACTGAAGCTTTCTTT	CASRPGSVNTEAFF	.	.	14	TRBV7-2	TRBJ1-1
TGCGCCAGCAGTGAGTCTGCAGGCAGGACGGTCAATGAGCAGTTCTTC	CASSESAGRTVNEQFF	.	.	16	TRBV10-1	TRBJ2-1
TGTGCCATCAGTGAGTCGTTGACGCGAACCTACGAGCAGTACTTC	CAISESLTRTYEQYF	.	.	15	TRBV10-3	TRBJ2-7
TGCAGTGAAAGGAGGGAAGATGGCTACACCTTC	CSERREDGYTF	.	.	11	TRBV20-1	TRBJ1-2
TGTGCCAGCAGCCGGACAGGGATCGACGAGCAGTACTTC	CASSRTGIDEQYF	.	TRBD1	13	TRBV11-2	TRBJ2-7
TGTGCCAGCAGCCAAGAGAATAGGGCCCCAGATACGCAGTATTTT	CASSQENRAPDTQYF	.	.	15	TRBV4-2	TRBJ2-3
TGTGCCAGCAGTAGCCGGGACTACCAAGAGACCCAGTACTTC	CASSSRDYQETQYF	.	.	14	TRBV27	TRBJ2-5
TGTGCCAGCAGCTTAGCGGAGGGCCAAGAGACCCAGTACTTC	CASSLAEGQETQYF	.	.	14	TRBV7-2	TRBJ2-5
TGTGCCAGCAGCGTAGGGCTAGCGGTTAGGCGGCAAGAGACCCAGTACTTC	CASSVGLAVRRQETQYF	.	TRBD2	17	TRBV9	TRBJ2-5
TGTGCCAGCAGCTTGCGCACCTCCTACGAGCAGTACTTC	CASSLRTSYEQYF	.	.	13	TRBV11-2	TRBJ2-7
TGTGCCAGCAGTTTAAGTGTAGCTAGCAGCCACTACGAGCAGTACTTC	CASSLSVASSHYEQYF	.	.	16	TRBV28	TRBJ2-7
TGTGCCAGCAGTGTAGGGGACAGCCGTTACGAGCAGTACTTC	CASSVGDSRYEQYF	.	TRBD1	14	TRBV27	TRBJ2-7
TGTGCCTCAAGCGCGGGGAACCCAGGGACGGGTTACGAGCAGTACTTC	CASSAGNPGTGYEQYF	once	.	16	TRBV9	TRBJ2-7
TGTGCCAGCGCCCAAACAGGGGGCACTGAAGCTTTCTTT	CASAQTGGTEAFF	.	TRBD1	13	TRBV6-5	TRBJ1-1
TGTGCCAGCAGTTCCCTCCGGGACTATGGCTACACCTTC	CASSSLRDYGYTF	.	.	13	TRBV27	TRBJ1-2
TGTGCCAGCAGCTTGAACAGGGATCCCCCCCAGTACTTC	CASSLNRDPPQYF	.	.	13	TRBV7-3	TRBJ2-5
TGCAGCGTGGGGGGACAGATGAACACTGAAGCTTTCTTT	CSVGGQMNTEAFF	.	TRBD1	13	TRBV29-1	TRBJ1-1
TGTGCCAGTAGCGGGGTATTCCCTCAAGAGACCCAGTACTTC	CASSGVFPQETQYF	.	TRBD2	14	TRBV28	TRBJ2-5
TGTGCCAGCAGCTCTCCTGAGACAGGGGCCTACGAGCAGTACTTC	CASSSPETGAYEQYF	once	TRBD1	15	TRBV11-2	TRBJ2-7
TGTGCCAGTAGCCGGGACAGGATGTCCGAGCAGTACTTC	CASSRDRMSEQYF	.	TRBD1	13	TRBV2	TRBJ2-7
TGTGCCAGCAGCTTAATGGGGACAACCTACGAGCAGTACTTC	CASSLMGTTYEQYF	.	.	14	TRBV7-3	TRBJ2-7
TGTGCCAGTAGTGCCCTTGGCGGGAACTACGAGCAGTACTTC	CASSALGGNYEQYF	.	.	14	TRBV19	TRBJ2-7
TGTGCCAGCAGCGTAGCCACAGGGGGCCTTGAAAAACTGTTTTTT	CASSVATGGLEKLFF	.	TRBD1	15	TRBV9	TRBJ1-4